This entry lists 11 T cell receptor beta chains sequenced from one sample in a study of spatial heterogeneity in lung cancer. Each CDR3 protein gets one entry after TCRdb re-called the 5' RACE reads with MiXCR. The sample shows 9,500 to 15,000 distinct CDR3 sequences, approximately 6.2% of them seen only once. Regarding time point: sample taken at primary tumor resection. Whole RNA came from tumor, nontumor lung or frozen PBMC and was sequenced without being sorted. This sample comprised normal lung tissue next to the tumor, obtained at surgery. The receptors shown here come from a male donor with early-stage non-small cell lung cancer.

This clonotype has at least ten counts. The size of this beta chain means little, since it is a stray read in a library made for alpha chains. The chain recombines TRBV19 with TRBJ2-2, with a possible D match to TRBD2 (5 bases). This CDR3 region has 14 residues. CDR1 and CDR2 (germline): LNHDA, SQIVND (reference sequence). The V end was cut by 4 bases, the J end by 1 base, with 7 bases between. The CDR3 DNA follows: TGTGCCAGTAGTACTAGCAGGAACACCGGGGAGCTGTTTTTT. The encoded protein is CASSTSRNTGELFF.

Relative to its sample, this clonotype is medium-sized. A library made for alpha chains picked up this beta chain off target, so its size means little. The gene calls are TRBV29-1 and TRBJ2-1; D is ambiguous. This CDR3 spans 12 amino acids. Trimming left V 6 bases short and J 6 bases short, with 12 bases between. CDR1 and CDR2 (germline): SQVTM, ANQGSEA. The CDR3 region is CSVHGPGNEQFF. For the CDR3, the DNA is TGCAGCGTCCACGGCCCGGGCAATGAGCAGTTCTTC.

This clonotype was seen ten or more times. Found in a library prepared for alpha chains, this beta chain is an off-target read, and its abundance has little meaning. The CDR3 region is CSVEKETQYF. The CDR3 DNA follows: TGCAGCGTTGAAAAAGAGACCCAGTACTTC. This chain links TRBV29-1 with TRBJ2-5; no clear D gene. The CDR3 runs 10 residues. Trimming took off 2 bases at V and 3 bases at J, with 1 base between the two ends. The germline V gene encodes CDR1 SQVTM and CDR2 ANQGSEA. Full variable domain (rest looked up from reference TRBV29-1 and TRBJ2-5): SAVISQKPSRDICQRGTSLTIQCQVDSQVTMMFWYRQQPGQSLTLIATANQGSEATYESGFVIDKFPISRPNLTFSTLTVSNMSPEDSSIYLCSVEKETQYFGPGTRLLVL.

This clonotype is categorized as medium-sized (0.01 to 0.1%). The library was built for alpha chains, so this beta chain is an off-target read and its size means little. J is TRBJ2-7 and V is TRBV6-5, with D perhaps matching TRBD1 (5 bases). The ends were cut back, 5 bases at V and 0 bases at J, with 14 bases in the middle. Germline lookup yields CDR1 MNHEY and CDR2 SVGAGI. This CDR3 is built from 15 residues. The CDR3 reads CASSRTGLSSYEQYF. CDR3 DNA sequence: TGTGCCAGCAGTCGAACAGGTCTAAGCTCCTACGAGCAGTACTTC.

For this clonotype: Because the library targeted alpha chains, this beta chain is an off-target read whose size means little. This sequence joins TRBV4-1 and TRBJ2-7; tentative D call: TRBD1 (6 bases). The CDR3 loop spans 16 amino acids. V lost 4 bases, J lost 2 bases, and 18 bases lay in between. Germline CDR1 and CDR2: MGHRA and YSYEKL. The CDR3 is CASSPLKGDGTYEQYF. DNA of the CDR3: TGCGCCAGCAGCCCCCTCAAGGGGGACGGGACCTACGAGCAGTACTTC.

This clonotype was counted many times. This beta chain is an unintended read in a library built for alpha chains; its size means little. CDR3 nucleotide sequence: TGTGCCAGTAGTATAGACAGTGCCGAGGCTTTCTTT. As protein: CASSIDSAEAFF. The gene calls are TRBV19 and TRBJ1-1; the D is unclear. The V gene's germline CDR1 is LNHDA and CDR2 SQIVND (reference sequence). This CDR3 region has 12 residues. V dropped 0 bases and J dropped 11 bases, with 10 bases sitting between them.

There are many counts of this clonotype. A library made for alpha chains picked up this beta chain off target, so its size means little. J is TRBJ1-2 and V is TRBV5-1; D is unresolved. The V gene's germline CDR1 is SGHRS and CDR2 YFSETQ. This CDR3 contains 12 residues. V lost 4 bases, J lost 4 bases, and 8 bases lay in between. The CDR3 reads CASSEGTYGYTF. The CDR3 nucleotides read TGCGCCAGCAGCGAAGGAACCTATGGCTACACCTTC.

This clonotype was observed at least ten times. The library was built for alpha chains, so this beta chain is an off-target read and its size means little. The chain has TRBV12-3 or TRBV12-4 and TRBJ2-3; D is possibly TRBD2 (5 bases). The ends were cut back, 3 bases at V and 1 base at J, with 11 bases in the middle. The CDR3 is 15 amino acids. CDR3 DNA: TGTGCCAGCAGTTTGGAGGAGTCAGGCACAGATACGCAGTATTTT. Its protein is CASSLEESGTDTQYF.

This clonotype showed up just a few times. This beta chain is off target for a library built for alpha chains, so its abundance means little. The rearrangement joins TRBV20-1 to TRBJ1-3, with D hard to call. This CDR3 is 15 amino acids long. Germline CDR1 is DFQATT and CDR2 is SNEGSKA (reference sequence). Trimming removed 0 bases from V and 0 bases from J, with 9 bases in between. The CDR3 DNA follows: TGCAGTGCTAGAGAGGTATCGCCCTCTGGAAACACCATATATTTT. It yields the protein CSAREVSPSGNTIYF.

Judged by abundance, this clonotype is medium-sized. Found in a library prepared for alpha chains, this beta chain is an off-target read, and its abundance has little meaning. The CDR3, as DNA: TGTGCCGTGGGTGCATGGACTGATGAGCAGTTCTTC. This codes for CAVGAWTDEQFF. The chain couples TRBV7-9 to TRBJ2-1; TRBD2 might be the D (5 bases). The CDR3 sequence is 12 residues long. Germline CDR1 and CDR2: SEHNR and FQNEAQ (reference sequence). Trimming removed 11 bases at V and 8 bases at J, with 16 bases between.

A note on this clonotype: A library prepared for alpha chains yielded this beta chain as an off-target read; its size is of little meaning. The chain couples TRBV5-1 to TRBJ2-2; TRBD2 matches at 11 bases. Trimming cost V 6 bases and J 1 base; bases outside gene matches: 5. The germline V gene encodes CDR1 SGHRS and CDR2 YFSETQ. The CDR3 loop spans 16 amino acids. The CDR3 DNA is TGCGCCAGCATGACCGGACTAGCGGGGAACACCGGGGAGCTGTTTTTT. Its translation: CASMTGLAGNTGELFF.